The text below deals with one T cell receptor (beta chain). Original methodology: Estimation of nucleated cell counts was performed using reference gene primer amplification. Sequencing was performed with immunoSEQ multiplex PCR; in TCRdb, only in-frame clones are kept and a portion is missing. Clone size and V and J calls were adopted from that table, with D and trimming inferred from the DNA. The repertoire has some 270,000 clones, around nine tenths of them found once; the top ten carry 1.5% to 2%. V was pared by 0 bases and J by 7 bases, with 15 bases between. The CDR3 length is 15 residues. From germline, CDR1 is MNHEY and CDR2 SVGAGI. The record originates from a study of blood T cell repertoires in COVID-19.

The chain joins TRBV6-5 to TRBJ1-1; possibly TRBD1 for D (5 bases). The origin of this receptor is a woman aged 40 to 50 who had recovered from COVID-19. Sequenced material: PBMCs or T cells enriched from blood (not recorded which). The CDR3 region is CASSYSMGPYYEAFF. The CDR3 bases are TGTGCCAGCAGTTACTCGATGGGGCCCTATTATGAAGCTTTCTTT.